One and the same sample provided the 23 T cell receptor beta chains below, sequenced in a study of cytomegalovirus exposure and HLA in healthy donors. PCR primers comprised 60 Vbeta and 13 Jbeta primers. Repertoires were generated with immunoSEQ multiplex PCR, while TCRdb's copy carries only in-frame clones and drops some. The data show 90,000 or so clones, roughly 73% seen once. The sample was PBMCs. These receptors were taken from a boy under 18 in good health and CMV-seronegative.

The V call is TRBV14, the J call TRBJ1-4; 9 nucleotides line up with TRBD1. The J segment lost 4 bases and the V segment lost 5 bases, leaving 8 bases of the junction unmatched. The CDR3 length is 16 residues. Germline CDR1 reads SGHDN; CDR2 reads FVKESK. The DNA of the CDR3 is TGTGCCAGCAGCTACAGGACAGGGGACTATAATGAAAAACTGTTTTTT. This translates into CASSYRTGDYNEKLFF.

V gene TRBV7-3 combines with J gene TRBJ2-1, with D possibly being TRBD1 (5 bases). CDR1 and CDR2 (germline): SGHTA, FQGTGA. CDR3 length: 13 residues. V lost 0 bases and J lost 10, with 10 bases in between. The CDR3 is CASSLTQGREQFF. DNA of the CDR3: TGTGCCAGCAGCTTAACGCAGGGCAGGGAGCAGTTCTTC.

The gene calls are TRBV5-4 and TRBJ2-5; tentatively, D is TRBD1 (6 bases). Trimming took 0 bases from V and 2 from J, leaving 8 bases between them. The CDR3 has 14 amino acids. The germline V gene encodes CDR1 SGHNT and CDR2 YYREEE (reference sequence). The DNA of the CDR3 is TGTGCCAGCAGCTTGGGACAGGCACAAGAGACCCAGTACTTC. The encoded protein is CASSLGQAQETQYF.

The CDR3 region has the DNA TGTGCCAAGACTTTACAGGGGAACACTGAAGCTTTCTTT. Encoded protein: CAKTLQGNTEAFF. The V and J genes are TRBV2 and TRBJ1-1; D possibly corresponds to TRBD1 (6 bases). Germline CDR1 and CDR2: SNHLY and FYNNEI. V lost 10 bases and J 1 base, leaving 13 bases between the germline ends. This CDR3 spans 13 amino acids.

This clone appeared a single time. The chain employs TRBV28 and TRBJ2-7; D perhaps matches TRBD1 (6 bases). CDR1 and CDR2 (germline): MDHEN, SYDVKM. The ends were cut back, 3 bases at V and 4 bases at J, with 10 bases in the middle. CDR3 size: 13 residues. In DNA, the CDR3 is TGTGCCAGCAGTTTTTACAGGGTATACGAGCAGTACTTC. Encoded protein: CASSFYRVYEQYF. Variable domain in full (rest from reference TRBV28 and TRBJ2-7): DVKVTQSSRYLVKRTGEKVFLECVQDMDHENMFWYRQDPGLGLRLIYFSYDVKMKEKGDIPEGYSVSREKKERFSLILESASTNQTSMYLCASSFYRVYEQYFGPGTRLTVT.

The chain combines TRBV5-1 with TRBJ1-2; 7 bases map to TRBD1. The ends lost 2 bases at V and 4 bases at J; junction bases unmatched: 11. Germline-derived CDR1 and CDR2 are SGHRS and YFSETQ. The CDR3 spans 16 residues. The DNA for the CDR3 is TGCGCCAGCAGCTTATGGTATTACAGGGGAAGCTATGGCTACACCTTC. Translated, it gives CASSLWYYRGSYGYTF.

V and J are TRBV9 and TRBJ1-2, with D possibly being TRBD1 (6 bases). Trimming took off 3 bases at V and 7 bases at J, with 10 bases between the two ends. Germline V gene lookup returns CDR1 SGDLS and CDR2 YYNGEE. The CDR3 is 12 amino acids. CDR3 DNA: TGTGCCAGCAGCGCTTACAGGGCTGGCTACACCTTC. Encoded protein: CASSAYRAGYTF.

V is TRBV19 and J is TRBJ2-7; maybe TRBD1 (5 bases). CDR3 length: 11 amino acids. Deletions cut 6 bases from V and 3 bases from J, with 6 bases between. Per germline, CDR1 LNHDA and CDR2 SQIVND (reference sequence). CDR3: CASRTGYEQYF. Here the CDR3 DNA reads TGTGCCAGTAGAACAGGCTACGAGCAGTACTTC.

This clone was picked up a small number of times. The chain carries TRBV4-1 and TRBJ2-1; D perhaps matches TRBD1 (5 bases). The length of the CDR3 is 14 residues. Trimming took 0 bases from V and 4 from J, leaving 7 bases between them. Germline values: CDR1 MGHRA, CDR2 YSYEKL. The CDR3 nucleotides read TGCGCCAGCAGCCAAGAGACAGTATACAATGAGCAGTTCTTC. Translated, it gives CASSQETVYNEQFF.

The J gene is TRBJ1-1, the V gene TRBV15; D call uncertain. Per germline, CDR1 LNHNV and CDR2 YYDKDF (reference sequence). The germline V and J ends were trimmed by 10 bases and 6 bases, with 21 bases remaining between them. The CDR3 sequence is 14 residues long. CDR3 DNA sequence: TGTGCCAGCACAGCAGATAGAGAGCTGGCTGAAGCTTTCTTT. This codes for CASTADRELAEAFF.

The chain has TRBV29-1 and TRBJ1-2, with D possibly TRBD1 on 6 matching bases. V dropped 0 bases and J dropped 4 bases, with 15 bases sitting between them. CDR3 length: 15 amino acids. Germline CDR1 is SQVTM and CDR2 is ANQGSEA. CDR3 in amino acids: CSVEERGKRGYGYTF. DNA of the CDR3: TGCAGCGTTGAAGAAAGGGGGAAGAGGGGCTATGGCTACACCTTC.

CDR3 protein: CASSLRPGDTQYF. The CDR3 coding sequence is TGTGCCAGCAGTTTGCGTCCGGGGGATACGCAGTATTTT. V is TRBV5-6 and J is TRBJ2-3, with D perhaps TRBD2 (5 bases). CDR3 length: 13 residues. Per the germline V gene, CDR1 is SGHDT and CDR2 is YYEEEE. V gave up 5 bases and J gave up 6 bases, with 13 bases separating them.

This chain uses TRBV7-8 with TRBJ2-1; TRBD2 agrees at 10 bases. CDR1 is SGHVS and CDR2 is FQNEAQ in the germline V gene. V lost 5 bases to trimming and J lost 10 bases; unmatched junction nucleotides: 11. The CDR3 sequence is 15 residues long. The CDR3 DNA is TGTGCCAGCAGCATCCGAGCGGGGGGGCCAGGCGAGCAGTTCTTC. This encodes CASSIRAGGPGEQFF.

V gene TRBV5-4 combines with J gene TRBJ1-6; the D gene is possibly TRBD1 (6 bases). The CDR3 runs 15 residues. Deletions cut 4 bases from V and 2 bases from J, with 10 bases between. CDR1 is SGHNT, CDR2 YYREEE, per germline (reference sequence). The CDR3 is CASSPGQPYNSPLHF. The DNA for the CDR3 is TGTGCCAGCAGCCCCGGACAGCCCTATAATTCACCCCTCCACTTT.

CDR3 in amino acids: CASSVDSGRGETQYF. CDR3 in DNA: TGTGCCAGCAGCGTAGATAGCGGCCGGGGAGAGACCCAGTACTTC. The V call is TRBV9, the J call TRBJ2-5, with D possibly being TRBD2 (6 bases). V gave up 0 bases and J gave up 4 bases, with 13 bases separating them. Germline-derived CDR1 and CDR2 are SGDLS and YYNGEE. This CDR3 is 15 amino acids long.

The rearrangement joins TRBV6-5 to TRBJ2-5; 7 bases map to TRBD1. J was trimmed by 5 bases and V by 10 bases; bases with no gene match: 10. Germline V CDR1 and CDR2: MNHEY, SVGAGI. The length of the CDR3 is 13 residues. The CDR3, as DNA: TGTGCCACACTAACAGGGGCAGGGGAGACCCAGTACTTC. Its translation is CATLTGAGETQYF.

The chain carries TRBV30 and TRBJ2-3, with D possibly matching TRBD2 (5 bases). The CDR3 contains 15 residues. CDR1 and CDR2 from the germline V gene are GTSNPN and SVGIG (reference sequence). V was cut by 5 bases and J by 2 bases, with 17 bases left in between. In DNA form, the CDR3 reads TGTGCCTGGTCAAGCCTAGCTCTAACCACAGATACGCAGTATTTT. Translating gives CAWSSLALTTDTQYF.

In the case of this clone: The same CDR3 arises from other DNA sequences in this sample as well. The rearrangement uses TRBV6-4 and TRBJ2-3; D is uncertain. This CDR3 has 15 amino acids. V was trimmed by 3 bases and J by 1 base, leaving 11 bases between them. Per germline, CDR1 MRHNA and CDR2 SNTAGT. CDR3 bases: TGTGCCAGCAGTGATTCAGGTAGTGGCACAGATACGCAGTATTTT. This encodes CASSDSGSGTDTQYF.

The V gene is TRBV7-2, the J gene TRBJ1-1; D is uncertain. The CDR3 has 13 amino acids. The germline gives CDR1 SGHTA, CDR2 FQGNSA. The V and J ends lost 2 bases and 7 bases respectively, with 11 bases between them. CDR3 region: CASSLLSRSEAFF. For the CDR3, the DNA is TGTGCCAGCAGCTTACTGTCGCGGAGTGAAGCTTTCTTT.

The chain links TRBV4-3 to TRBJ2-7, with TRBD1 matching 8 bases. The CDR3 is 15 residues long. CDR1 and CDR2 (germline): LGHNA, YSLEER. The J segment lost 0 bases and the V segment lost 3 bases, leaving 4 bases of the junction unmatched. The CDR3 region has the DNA TGCGCCAGCAGCCATCTCGACAGGGGCTCCTACGAGCAGTACTTC. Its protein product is CASSHLDRGSYEQYF.

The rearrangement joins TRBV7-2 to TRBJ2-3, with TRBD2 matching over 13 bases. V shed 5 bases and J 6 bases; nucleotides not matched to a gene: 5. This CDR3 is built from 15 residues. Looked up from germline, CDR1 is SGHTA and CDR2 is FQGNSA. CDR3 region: CASSRLAGGWDTQYF. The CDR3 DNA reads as TGTGCCAGCAGCCGACTAGCGGGAGGTTGGGATACGCAGTATTTT. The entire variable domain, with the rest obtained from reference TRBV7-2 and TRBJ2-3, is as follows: GAGVSQSPSNKVTEKGKDVELRCDPISGHTALYWYRQSLGQGLEFLIYFQGNSAPDKSGLPSDRFSAERTGGSVSTLTIQRTQQEDSAVYLCASSRLAGGWDTQYFGPGTRLTVL.

The CDR3 DNA reads as TGTGCCAGCAGCTTTGCAGGGGCTGATCAGCCCCAGCATTTT. It specifies CASSFAGADQPQHF. The chain links TRBV7-9 to TRBJ1-5; D is possibly TRBD1 (6 bases). The ends were cut back, 3 bases at V and 5 bases at J, with 11 bases in the middle. The germline V gene encodes CDR1 SEHNR and CDR2 FQNEAQ (reference sequence). The CDR3 contains 14 residues.

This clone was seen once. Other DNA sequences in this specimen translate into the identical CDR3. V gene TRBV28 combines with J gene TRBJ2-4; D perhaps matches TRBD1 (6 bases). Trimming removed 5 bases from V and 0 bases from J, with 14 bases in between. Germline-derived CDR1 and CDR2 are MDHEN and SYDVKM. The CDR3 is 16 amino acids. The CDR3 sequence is CASSPRQVLAKNIQYF. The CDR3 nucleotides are TGTGCCAGCAGTCCTAGACAGGTACTAGCCAAAAACATTCAGTACTTC.